This T cell receptor beta chain was sequenced during a study of cytomegalovirus exposure and HLA in healthy donors. For the study at large: The 120 validation repertoires matched the roughly 630 first-cohort repertoires in platform, a later analysis reported. Whole-study findings and limits: Three CMV-associated chains proved CMV antigen-specific in vitro. 150 or so TCR beta chains were listed as cytomegalovirus-associated.

The donors were in the approximately 120-subject validation cohort; that cohort was separate from the roughly 700-subject first cohort. The germline CDR1 and CDR2 sequences are SQVTM and ANQGSEA. There are 13 residues in the CDR3. Unmatched junction bases numbered 10, after V lost 7 bases and J lost 9 bases. A word on this clone: The antigen remains unidentified.

The assay was immunoSEQ multiplex PCR, and TCRdb's table has in-frame clones only and misses some. Among about 170,000 clones, approximately 89% were seen once, and the ten largest hold over 9%. Source material: PBMCs. This chain joins TRBV29-1 and TRBJ2-1; TRBD1 agrees at 9 bases. The clonotype was recovered from a woman in her late teens or twenties in good health and CMV-seropositive. CDR3 in amino acids: CSGSPGQGREQFF. CDR3 DNA: TGCAGCGGAAGCCCGGGACAGGGTCGTGAGCAGTTCTTC.